The 28 T cell receptor beta chains below come from one sample, sequenced in a study of blood T cell repertoires in COVID-19. Profiled with immunoSEQ multiplex PCR; TCRdb holds only in-frame clones, not every one. Of roughly 260,000 clones in the sample, around 92% are singletons; the top ten hold approximately 2.6%. The sequencing input was peripheral blood. The receptors stem from a person aged 18 to 30 with COVID-19, enrolled during active disease.

The chain carries TRBV20-1 and TRBJ2-1; the D gene is possibly TRBD2 (5 bases). This CDR3 is 14 amino acids long. Looked up from germline, CDR1 is DFQATT and CDR2 is SNEGSKA (reference sequence). V lost 4 bases to trimming and J lost 4 bases, with 14 bases between them. CDR3 region: CSANDGRGYNEQFF. The DNA for the CDR3 is TGCAGTGCTAATGACGGCCGGGGATACAATGAGCAGTTCTTC.

The rearrangement joins TRBV27 to TRBJ1-3, with 8 positions matching TRBD1. With V trimmed by 4 bases and J by 2 bases, 1 base remained unmatched. The CDR3 runs 14 residues. Germline CDR1 MNHEY, CDR2 SMNVEV (reference sequence). CDR3 sequence: CASSSTGAGNTIYF. The CDR3 bases are TGTGCCAGCAGTTCGACAGGGGCTGGAAACACCATATATTTT.

The rearrangement joins TRBV28 to TRBJ2-1; 8 nucleotides agree with TRBD2. CDR1 MDHEN and CDR2 SYDVKM come from the germline V gene. This CDR3 region has 15 residues. J gave up 0 bases and V 2 bases, and 0 bases lay outside the gene matches. CDR3 residues: CASSLSGSSYNEQFF. CDR3 coding DNA: TGTGCCAGCAGTTTAAGCGGGAGCTCCTACAATGAGCAGTTCTTC.

V gene TRBV4-3 combines with J gene TRBJ1-1; 9 nucleotides line up with TRBD1. With V trimmed by 4 bases and J by 8 bases, 5 bases remained unmatched. The CDR3 consists of 13 residues. CDR1 is LGHNA and CDR2 is YSLEER in the germline V gene. CDR3 residues: CASSLGTGREAFF. The DNA for the CDR3 is TGCGCCAGCAGCCTCGGGACAGGGCGAGAAGCTTTCTTT.

This chain links TRBV6-5 with TRBJ1-2, with D tentatively TRBD1 (5 bases). CDR3 length: 12 amino acids. Germline V gene data show CDR1 as MNHEY and CDR2 as SVGAGI. The germline V and J ends were trimmed by 7 bases and 8 bases, with 14 bases remaining between them. The CDR3 DNA reads TGTGCCAGCACCAATACGGGGGGAGGCTACACCTTC. Translated: CASTNTGGGYTF.

The V call is TRBV28, the J call TRBJ1-6; D not certain. Germline lookup yields CDR1 MDHEN and CDR2 SYDVKM. V shed 6 bases and J shed 6 bases, with 12 bases lying between them. The CDR3 loop spans 14 amino acids. For the CDR3, the DNA is TGTGCCAGCAGCCAATTTCGGGGTAATTCACCCCTCCACTTT. Translated, it gives CASSQFRGNSPLHF.

The chain recombines TRBV2 with TRBJ2-6; 10 bases are a match to TRBD1. The trim removed 7 bases at V and 4 bases at J, leaving 7 bases unmatched. Germline assignment: CDR1 SNHLY and CDR2 FYNNEI. The CDR3 consists of 16 residues. The CDR3 reads CASTLGTGAGANVLTF. DNA of the CDR3: TGTGCCAGCACCCTTGGGACAGGGGCAGGGGCCAACGTCCTGACTTTC.

V gene TRBV27 combines with J gene TRBJ2-1; 9 bases are shared with TRBD2. Germline V lookup: CDR1 MNHEY, CDR2 SMNVEV (reference sequence). The trim removed 2 bases at V and 7 bases at J, leaving 12 bases unmatched. The CDR3 contains 17 residues. CDR3 residues: CASSLNIGGRAANEQFF. The CDR3 nucleotides are TGTGCCAGCAGTTTAAATATCGGCGGGAGGGCAGCGAATGAGCAGTTCTTC.

The V call is TRBV15, the J call TRBJ1-2, with 12 bases aligning to TRBD1. Looked up from germline, CDR1 is LNHNV and CDR2 is YYDKDF (reference sequence). This CDR3 has 16 residues. V was clipped by 2 bases and J by 8 bases; unmatched bases: 9. Here the CDR3 DNA reads TGTGCCACCAGCAGACCCTCGGGACAGGGGGCGGCGGGCTACACCTTC. Its translation: CATSRPSGQGAAGYTF. The full variable domain, its missing parts supplied by reference TRBV15 and TRBJ1-2, is DAMVIQNPRYQVTQFGKPVTLSCSQTLNHNVMYWYQQKSSQAPKLLFHYYDKDFNNEADTPDNFQSRRPNTSFCFLDIRSPGLGDTAMYLCATSRPSGQGAAGYTFGSGTRLTVV.

The V and J genes are TRBV10-3 and TRBJ2-3; 13 nucleotides agree with TRBD2. CDR1 is ENHRY, CDR2 SYGVKD, per germline. The CDR3 contains 19 residues. V shed 11 bases and J 4 bases; nucleotides not matched to a gene: 21. CDR3 DNA sequence: TGTGCCTTCATCTTTTCTACGAAGACTAGCGGGAGGCCTCCAGATACGCAGTATTTT. It yields the protein CAFIFSTKTSGRPPDTQYF.

J is TRBJ2-1 and V is TRBV30; 13 bases align to TRBD2. With 3 bases clipped from V and 4 bases from J, the junction kept 0 bases outside the gene matches. This CDR3 comprises 14 residues. The V gene's germline CDR1 is GTSNPN and CDR2 SVGIG (reference sequence). The CDR3, as DNA: TGTGCCTGGAGACTAGCGGGAGGGTACAATGAGCAGTTCTTC. This encodes CAWRLAGGYNEQFF.

The V and J genes are TRBV4-2 and TRBJ1-5, with D possibly TRBD1 on 5 matching bases. The germline V and J ends were trimmed by 0 bases and 3 bases, with 9 bases remaining between them. Per germline, CDR1 LGHNA and CDR2 YNFKEQ. There are 15 residues in the CDR3. This CDR3 is CASSQDGGNNQPQHF. The CDR3, as DNA: TGTGCCAGCAGCCAAGATGGGGGGAACAATCAGCCCCAGCATTTT.

The chain links TRBV9 to TRBJ2-1, with 9 nucleotides matching TRBD2. Trimming took 2 bases from V and 2 from J; bases not matched to a gene: 2. The CDR3 loop spans 15 amino acids. Per the germline V gene, CDR1 is SGDLS and CDR2 is YYNGEE. The CDR3: CASSVGGRAYNEQFF. The CDR3 DNA reads as TGTGCCAGCAGCGTCGGCGGGAGGGCCTACAATGAGCAGTTCTTC.

This clone has a single count. V is TRBV5-4 and J is TRBJ1-1; D is unclear. Trimming stripped 3 bases from V and 6 bases from J, with 15 bases between. CDR3 length equals 14 residues. Germline V gives CDR1 SGHNT, CDR2 YYREEE (reference sequence). CDR3 nucleotide sequence: TGTGCCAGCAGCTCGGGCGGGGTGCGGGCTGAAGCTTTCTTT. It translates to CASSSGGVRAEAFF.

The chain links TRBV19 to TRBJ2-1, with 12 positions matching TRBD2. The length of the CDR3 is 15 residues. After removal of 7 bases from V and 5 bases from J, the junction contained 6 bases not matched to a gene. The germline V gene has CDR1 LNHDA and CDR2 SQIVND (reference sequence). The DNA for the CDR3 is TGTGCCAGTAATATCCTAGCGGGAGGGAACAATGAGCAGTTCTTC. Protein product: CASNILAGGNNEQFF.

J is TRBJ2-3 and V is TRBV6-5; D possibly corresponds to TRBD2 (5 bases). The V end lost 6 bases, the J end lost 2 bases, and 9 bases lay between the germline ends. The length of the CDR3 is 13 residues. Germline CDR1 is MNHEY and CDR2 is SVGAGI. This CDR3 reads CASRDLLTDTQYF. In DNA, the CDR3 is TGTGCCAGCAGGGACTTACTCACAGATACGCAGTATTTT.

J is TRBJ2-3 and V is TRBV27; TRBD1 matches 9 bases. The germline CDR1 and CDR2 sequences are MNHEY and SMNVEV (reference sequence). This CDR3 is built from 15 residues. Germline trimming cut 3 bases from V and 3 bases from J; bases unmatched to any gene: 4. This CDR3 reads CASSFGTGFTDTQYF. CDR3 coding DNA: TGTGCCAGCAGTTTCGGGACAGGGTTTACAGATACGCAGTATTTT.

The chain joins TRBV7-2 to TRBJ1-1; D is ambiguous. The length of the CDR3 is 15 residues. Germline values: CDR1 SGHTA, CDR2 FQGNSA. The V gene lost 6 bases and the J gene lost 4 bases, with 18 bases spanning the gap. CDR3 nucleotides: TGTGCCAGCAGTCCCCTGAGCTCCCCCGGCACTGAAGCTTTCTTT. As protein: CASSPLSSPGTEAFF.

This clone was counted between two and nine times. The chain is built from TRBV12-3 or TRBV12-4 and TRBJ1-5, with D possibly matching TRBD1 (5 bases). V lost 8 bases, J lost 7 bases, and 15 bases lay in between. The CDR3 has 13 residues. This CDR3 reads CASDQGLGQPQHF. The DNA for the CDR3 is TGTGCCAGCGACCAGGGATTAGGGCAGCCCCAGCATTTT.

The V gene is TRBV10-2, the J gene TRBJ2-1; 11 nucleotides agree with TRBD2. The V gene end was trimmed by 3 bases and the J gene end by 4 bases; junction bases not matched to a gene: 2. CDR1 and CDR2 from the germline V gene are WSHSY and SAAADI. The CDR3 has 15 residues. DNA of the CDR3: TGCGCCAGCAGTGAACTAGCGGGAGCGTACAATGAGCAGTTCTTC. Amino acid sequence: CASSELAGAYNEQFF.

The V call is TRBV7-9, the J call TRBJ2-3, with TRBD2 as a possible D gene (5 bases). This CDR3 region has 16 residues. Germline V gene sequence: CDR1 SEHNR, CDR2 FQNEAQ (reference sequence). The V and J ends lost 3 bases and 4 bases respectively, with 17 bases between them. The CDR3 sequence: CASSFNLALRPDTQYF. DNA for the CDR3: TGTGCCAGCAGCTTCAATCTAGCACTTAGACCAGATACGCAGTATTTT. The whole variable domain, filled in from reference TRBV7-9 and TRBJ2-3, reads DTGVSQNPRHKITKRGQNVTFRCDPISEHNRLYWYRQTLGQGPEFLTYFQNEAQLEKSRLLSDRFSAERPKGSFSTLEIQRTEQGDSAMYLCASSFNLALRPDTQYFGPGTRLTVL.

The chain recombines TRBV15 with TRBJ2-3; 7 bases line up with TRBD2. The CDR3 has 15 residues. With V trimmed by 3 bases and J by 3 bases, 6 bases remained unmatched. Per the germline V gene, CDR1 is LNHNV and CDR2 is YYDKDF (reference sequence). The CDR3 DNA is TGTGCCACCAGCAGCGGGAGGTCCATGACAGATACGCAGTATTTT. Translated, it gives CATSSGRSMTDTQYF.

The V gene is TRBV4-1, the J gene TRBJ2-2; 8 bases fit TRBD2. This CDR3 is built from 18 residues. Per the germline V gene, CDR1 is MGHRA and CDR2 is YSYEKL. Trimming removed 4 bases from V and 5 bases from J; junction bases left unmatched: 15. The CDR3 DNA sequence: TGCGCCAGCAGCCCCGTCCCCAGCGGGAGCACGGGGACCGGGGAGCTGTTTTTT. Translation: CASSPVPSGSTGTGELFF.

This chain joins TRBV19 and TRBJ2-5; 13 bases fit TRBD2. The germline gives CDR1 LNHDA, CDR2 SQIVND (reference sequence). The CDR3 consists of 15 residues. Trimming at V came to 5 bases and at J to 4 bases, leaving 4 bases not matched to a gene. This chain's CDR3 is CASSELAGGPETQYF. CDR3 coding DNA: TGTGCCAGTAGTGAACTAGCGGGGGGGCCAGAGACCCAGTACTTC.

The chain is built from TRBV5-8 and TRBJ1-1, with D uncertain. The CDR3 covers 15 residues. Between the trimmed V and J ends, which lost 4 bases and 1 base, there was a span of 14 bases. Per the germline V gene, CDR1 is SGHTS and CDR2 is YDEGEE. The CDR3 sequence: CASSATGLGNTEAFF. CDR3 DNA sequence: TGTGCCAGCAGCGCTACGGGTCTCGGGAACACTGAAGCTTTCTTT.

This clone has only one observation. The chain joins TRBV9 to TRBJ2-7; D is uncertain. Per germline, CDR1 SGDLS and CDR2 YYNGEE. The ends were cut back, 2 bases at V and 4 bases at J, with 4 bases in the middle. CDR3 length: 11 residues. This CDR3 is CASSVRYEQYF. The CDR3 DNA follows: TGTGCCAGCAGCGTGCGATACGAGCAGTACTTC.

The J gene is TRBJ2-3, the V gene TRBV3-1 (or the pseudogene TRBV3-2); D not resolved. CDR3 length: 17 amino acids. Germline V gene sequence: CDR1 LGHDT, CDR2 YNNKEL (reference sequence). The V end was cut by 1 base, the J end by 1 base, with 15 bases between. The CDR3 spells CASSQGPDRFGTDTQYF. CDR3 DNA: TGTGCCAGCAGCCAAGGGCCTGATCGTTTCGGCACAGATACGCAGTATTTT.

This chain links TRBV3-1 (or the pseudogene TRBV3-2) with TRBJ2-1, with D perhaps TRBD1 (5 bases). There are 17 residues in the CDR3. With 1 base removed from V and 3 bases from J, the gap between germline ends came to 16 bases. Germline lookup yields CDR1 LGHDT and CDR2 YNNKEL (reference sequence). The CDR3, as DNA: TGTGCCAGCAGCCAAGTTGAAAGCAGGGCTTACTACAATGAGCAGTTCTTC. Protein product: CASSQVESRAYYNEQFF.